This T cell receptor beta chain was found in a study of cytomegalovirus exposure and HLA in healthy donors. Study-level points and caveats: It was approximately 150 TCR beta chains that were listed as cytomegalovirus-associated.

The CDR3 runs 16 residues. Trimming took 4 bases from V and 7 from J; bases not matched to a gene: 13. CDR1 SGHRS and CDR2 YFSETQ come from the germline V gene. This PCR relied on a set of 60 Vbeta primers and 13 Jbeta primers. In the authors' methods: Unique TCR beta chains numbered around 80 million in a later analysis, with around 10 million shared. Profiled with immunoSEQ multiplex PCR; TCRdb holds only in-frame clones, not every one. V and J calls and clone size follow that table, whereas D and trimming were derived from the DNA. The profile shows some 150,000 clones, about 79% of them singletons. A note on this clone: Antigen unknown.

This receptor was taken from a male donor in good health and CMV-seronegative. The specimen was PBMCs. This chain uses TRBV5-1 with TRBJ1-2, with 10 bases aligning to TRBD1. CDR3 sequence: CASSHDPGQGHGGYTF. DNA for the CDR3: TGCGCCAGCAGCCATGATCCGGGACAGGGGCACGGTGGCTACACCTTC. Drawing the rest from reference TRBV5-1 and TRBJ1-2, the complete variable domain is KAGVTQTPRYLIKTRGQQVTLSCSPISGHRSVSWYQQTPGQGLQFLFEYFSETQRNKGNFPGRFSGRQFSNSRSEMNVSTLELGDSALYLCASSHDPGQGHGGYTFGSGTRLTVV.